This is a list of T cell receptor beta chains from one sample in a study of neoadjuvant anti-PD-1 for oral cavity cancer. Produced via immunoSEQ multiplex PCR; TCRdb's table is partial and in-frame only. The sample lists approximately 67,000 clones; 80% to 90% were seen once. The starting material was PBMCs, obtained before nivolumab (anti-PD-1) treatment. Receptors originate from a person between 40 and 85 years old with oral cavity squamous cell carcinoma. CDR3s include the opening cysteine and the closing phenylalanine or tryptophan. D genes are given only for firm matches. Size values are once, few and many counts, or a class for expanded clones, and some rows have none.

V: TRBV9; D: TRBD2; J: TRBJ2-2; size: NA; CDR3: CASSVRLAGANTGELFF; DNA: TGTGCCAGCAGCGTTCGACTAGCGGGCGCGAACACCGGGGAGCTGTTTTTT
V: TRBV19; D: NA; J: TRBJ1-2; size: once; CDR3: CASSFPGRENYGYTF; DNA: TGTGCCAGTAGTTTTCCGGGCCGGGAAAACTATGGCTACACCTTC
V: TRBV2; D: NA; J: TRBJ1-4; size: NA; CDR3: CASFGPTGKLFF; DNA: TGTGCCAGCTTCGGGCCTACAGGGAAACTGTTTTTT
V: TRBV10-2; D: NA; J: TRBJ1-5; size: NA; CDR3: CASRNAGDQPQHF; DNA: TGCGCCAGCAGAAACGCAGGAGATCAGCCCCAGCATTTT
V: TRBV19; D: NA; J: TRBJ1-4; size: NA; CDR3: CASSTLTGSSEEKLFF; DNA: TGTGCCAGTAGTACCTTGACGGGTTCTAGCGAAGAAAAACTGTTTTTT
V: TRBV27; D: TRBD1; J: TRBJ2-1; size: NA; CDR3: CASSLGLPYGQGVGNEQFF; DNA: TGTGCCAGCAGTTTGGGCCTCCCTTATGGACAGGGAGTGGGGAATGAGCAGTTCTTC
V: TRBV7-9; D: NA; J: TRBJ2-7; size: NA; CDR3: CASSSYPGADLYF; DNA: TGTGCCAGCAGCTCCTACCCCGGGGCAGACTTGTACTTC
V: TRBV9; D: TRBD1; J: TRBJ2-7; size: NA; CDR3: CASSPTGGSSYEQYF; DNA: TGTGCCAGCAGTCCTACAGGGGGCAGCTCCTACGAGCAGTACTTC
V: TRBV27; D: TRBD1; J: TRBJ2-7; size: NA; CDR3: CATTRNRQGVLGEQYF; DNA: TGTGCCACAACAAGAAACCGACAGGGCGTTTTAGGCGAGCAGTACTTC
V: TRBV2; D: TRBD2; J: TRBJ2-7; size: NA; CDR3: CASSGSGSEQYF; DNA: TGTGCCAGCAGTGGTAGCGGGAGCGAGCAGTACTTC
V: TRBV5-4; D: TRBD1; J: TRBJ2-7; size: NA; CDR3: CASSIRTGGLTSSYEQYF; DNA: TGTGCCAGCAGCATCCGGACAGGGGGCTTAACCTCCTCCTACGAGCAGTACTTC
V: TRBV7-9; D: NA; J: TRBJ2-1; size: NA; CDR3: CASSPGYGSSYNEQFF; DNA: TGTGCCAGCAGCCCGGGGTACGGATCCTCCTACAATGAGCAGTTCTTC
V: TRBV10-3; D: TRBD2; J: TRBJ2-5; size: NA; CDR3: CAISDPSGRAETQYF; DNA: TGTGCCATCAGTGACCCTAGCGGGAGAGCGGAGACCCAGTACTTC
V: TRBV11-2; D: TRBD1; J: TRBJ2-2; size: NA; CDR3: CASSLVGQANTGELFF; DNA: TGTGCCAGCAGCTTGGTCGGACAGGCAAACACCGGGGAGCTGTTTTTT
V: TRBV5-1; D: NA; J: TRBJ2-5; size: NA; CDR3: CASSLMGGGETQYF; DNA: TGCGCCAGCAGCTTGATGGGGGGAGGTGAGACCCAGTACTTC
V: TRBV19; D: TRBD1; J: TRBJ1-4; size: NA; CDR3: CASSRTGANEKLFF; DNA: TGTGCCAGCAGCCGGACAGGGGCTAATGAAAAACTGTTTTTT
V: TRBV7-9; D: NA; J: TRBJ2-5; size: NA; CDR3: CASSSYPGPQETQYF; DNA: TGTGCCAGCAGCTCCTACCCAGGACCTCAGGAGACCCAGTACTTC
V: TRBV5-1; D: NA; J: TRBJ1-2; size: NA; CDR3: CASSPDGGFNYGYTF; DNA: TGCGCCAGCAGCCCAGATGGGGGTTTTAACTATGGCTACACCTTC
V: TRBV10-2; D: NA; J: TRBJ2-1; size: NA; CDR3: CASSEYPSNEQFF; DNA: TGCGCCAGCAGTGAATACCCGAGCAATGAGCAGTTCTTC
V: TRBV19; D: NA; J: TRBJ2-2; size: NA; CDR3: CASSNFHGTGELFF; DNA: TGTGCCAGTAGTAATTTCCACGGGACCGGGGAGCTGTTTTTT